This T cell receptor (beta chain) was obtained from a study of T cell responses to AZD1222 COVID-19 vaccine. The repertoire was sequenced with immunoSEQ multiplex PCR; TCRdb's copy has only in-frame clones and lacks some. The repertoire includes roughly 70,000 clones, 85% of them detected once, and around 21% sits in the top ten. General study results and limits: Scientists sampled the repertoires only once the peak T cell response had passed.

Germline V gives CDR1 SNHLY, CDR2 FYNNEI. V lost 0 bases and J lost 6, with 14 bases in between. The CDR3 sequence is 15 residues long. To note about this clone: No antigen is known for it.

Sequencing was performed on peripheral blood, taken on day 0 of AZD1222 vaccination. The chain links TRBV2 to TRBJ2-5, with D hard to call. The origin of this receptor is an adult in good health. CDR3 loop: CASSEALHAGQTQYF. In DNA, the CDR3 is TGTGCCAGCAGTGAAGCGCTTCATGCAGGCCAGACCCAGTACTTC.